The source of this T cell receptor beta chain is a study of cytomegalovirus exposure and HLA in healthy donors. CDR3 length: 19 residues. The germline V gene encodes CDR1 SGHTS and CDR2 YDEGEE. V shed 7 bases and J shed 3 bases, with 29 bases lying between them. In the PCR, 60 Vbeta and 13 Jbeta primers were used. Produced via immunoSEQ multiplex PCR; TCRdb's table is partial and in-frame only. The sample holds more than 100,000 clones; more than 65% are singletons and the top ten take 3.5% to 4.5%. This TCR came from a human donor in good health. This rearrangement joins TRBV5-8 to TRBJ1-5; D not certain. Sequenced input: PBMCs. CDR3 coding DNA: TGTGCCAGCGTTAACCTCGAGTCCGGGTACTTATTTTCCAATCAGCCCCAGCATTTT. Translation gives CASVNLESGYLFSNQPQHF.